What follows describes a single TCR beta chain. Its specificity is not known. Germline V gene data show CDR1 as LNHDA and CDR2 as SQIVND (reference sequence). The V end lost 6 bases, the J end lost 6 bases, and 20 bases lay between the germline ends. The CDR3 extends over 16 amino acids. Terminally differentiated effector memory CD45RA+ cells were excluded by CCR7 positive selection of CD45RO-negative cells. For sorted subsets, approximately 180 ng DNA per replicate equaled around 28,000 T cell genomes. Measured with immunoSEQ multiplex PCR; TCRdb has only the in-frame clones, and not every one. This sample has about 2.1 million clones, with roughly 93% found just once. This sample is drawn from a study of shared clonotypes between healthy human individuals. In the study overall: Per donor, three plates held CD4 naive cells, three held CD4 memory, two held CD8 naive and one held CD8 memory.

Whole-study findings and limits: A handful of donors showed sharing of approximately 5% of naive CD4 clonotypes. Owing to a small donor count, the genetic and exposure-history diversity represented was limited.

This rearrangement joins TRBV19 to TRBJ2-2; D gene uncertain. This TCR was recovered from a man between 18 and 35 years old in good health. Some clones in this sample may be carry-over from other donors' samples. Sequences were obtained from naive CD8+ T cells from PBMCs. The CDR3 region has the DNA TGTGCCAGTAGGCCGGACGCAGGTGGAATTCCCGGGGAGCTGTTTTTT. Its protein product is CASRPDAGGIPGELFF.